This T cell receptor (beta chain) was sequenced in a study of cytomegalovirus exposure and HLA in healthy donors. Across the study: The platform used for the 120 validation repertoires matched that of the approximately 670 first-cohort repertoires, a later analysis reported. Overall study results and limits: Both high specificity and high sensitivity reportedly marked the classifier's diagnosis of cytomegalovirus status. The CMV antigen specificity of a few CMV-associated chains was confirmed through in vitro analysis. In the 120 or so validation repertoires, approximately 94% of cluster scores exceeded 0, per a later analysis.

Comment on this clone: Its target is not known.

This CDR3 spans 16 amino acids. Germline V gives CDR1 LNHNV, CDR2 YYDKDF (reference sequence). V shed 1 base, J shed 7 bases, and the junction held 3 bases outside the gene matches. Assay: immunoSEQ multiplex PCR; the TCRdb copy retains only in-frame clones and omits some. The sample records around 260,000 clones, less than 95% being singletons. This chain joins TRBV15 and TRBJ2-2; 13 bases map to TRBD2. Sequencing was carried out using PBMCs. The clonotype originates from a woman aged 25 to 39 in good health and CMV-seronegative. Here the CDR3 reads CATSRGTSGRVGELFF. DNA for the CDR3: TGTGCCACCAGCAGAGGGACTAGCGGGAGAGTCGGGGAGCTGTTTTTT.